This T cell receptor (beta chain) was identified during a study of Graves' ophthalmopathy and Graves' hyperthyroidism (dated by TCRdb to 2016 to 2019). Broadly, across the study: A patient counted as having stable hyperthyroidism if there was no progression to ophthalmopathy within 18 months of follow-up. TCR beta repertoire signatures were used to distinguish Graves' ophthalmopathy from Graves' hyperthyroidism and to predict progression to ophthalmopathy. In total, around 140 blood samples were TCR-sequenced: 43 ophthalmopathy, approximately 80 hyperthyroidism and about 17 hyperthyroidism-to-ophthalmopathy patients. To explore V-J signatures that distinguish ophthalmopathy from hyperthyroidism, a discovery set of 95 to 100 patients was enrolled, made up of 40 to 45 with ophthalmopathy and under 65 with stable hyperthyroidism. For independent validation, a separate cohort was made up of 18 hyperthyroidism patients plus 17 patients who later progressed from hyperthyroidism to ophthalmopathy. In a handful of hyperthyroidism patients, the T-cell repertoires found in thyroid tissue were compared with those found in blood. Following sampling, methimazole starting at 30 mg daily was administered to hyperthyroidism patients, and high-dose intravenous methylprednisolone was administered to ophthalmopathy patients.

In the germline V gene, CDR1 corresponds to SNHLY and CDR2 to FYNNEI. The CDR3 numbers 14 residues from cysteine through phenylalanine. Just the 42-base CDR3 DNA is kept, in frame starting at base 1. V is clipped by 11 bases and J by 2 bases, and the sequence between their germline boundaries is 18 bases long. Study-wide conclusions, independent of this receptor: In validation, the model predicted ophthalmopathy progression with 70.59% sensitivity and about 77% specificity; approximately 12 predicted patients were CT-confirmed with GO in a median of approximately six months. In cross-validation, the 13-signature model distinguished ophthalmopathy from stable hyperthyroidism with just over 85% sensitivity and over 81% specificity, while in the test set the corresponding values were about 79% and 69%. Most of the expanded thyroid clonotypes with a frequency above 0.001 were also detected in blood, and it was suggested that the thyroid immune response may be reflected by blood repertoires. Sample size was not predetermined statistically, and investigators were not blinded to group allocation.

A note on this clonotype: It lacks a known antigen. No base quality values were provided; no much bigger clone lies one nucleotide off.

For repertoire sequencing, the TCR beta CDR3 regions were amplified from RNA transcripts. A first-round RT-PCR used HTBI primers with the Qiagen OneStep RT-PCR kit, followed by a second-round multiplex PCR, size selection and purification. Sequencing of the libraries was carried out on an Illumina HiSeq2000 in paired-end mode with 100 bp reads. Per the original workflow: SOAPnuke was used to process the reads, throwing out any read that had adapters, had uncalled bases, had a mean Phred below 15, or lacked an exact constant-primer or identifier match. High-quality paired reads were merged with COPE v1.2.5. Each unique nucleotide sequence was defined as a clonotype, and clonotypes were aligned to IMGT TRB V, D and J references with MiTCR v1.1. Analysis was restricted to V-J combinations with a frequency above 0.0001, which covered 99.2% of repertoires. For each V-J combination, a TCR clonal expansion and chaos score was defined as the ratio of F50 clonal expansion to chaos observed in the TCRdist matrix. Welch's t-statistics and random forest were used to reduce features to more than ten V-J combinations, which were fed into a naive Bayes classifier. Thyroid-blood repertoire similarity was quantified with the Morisita-Horn index. The raw public reads went through TCRdb reprocessing: fastp at Q25, MiXCR clone calling, in-frame beta chains kept. Each entry merges the rows of one CDR3 protein and shows their most common DNA and genes. TCRdb, rather than the study authors, made the V and J calls. Here the sample has about 1.1 million distinct CDR3 sequences; about 40% occur a single time. The ten largest clonotypes hold 11% of the sample.

Patients with hyperthyroidism were aged 18 to 65 years, had been newly diagnosed, and had a disease duration of less than 2 months. Patients with other autoimmune diseases, uncontrolled infections, pregnancy or lactation were excluded. Clinical symptoms, serum thyroxine, TRAb, thyroid ultrasound and orbital computed tomography formed the basis of the diagnosis. Total RNA was extracted with Trizol reagent and quality-checked on an Agilent 2100 Bioanalyzer. The chain couples TRBV2 to TRBJ2-5; the D gene is perhaps TRBD1 or TRBD2, each of them matching over 6 bases. This clonotype was obtained from an adult man with Graves' hyperthyroidism. Sequenced material: peripheral blood or thyroid tissue (not recorded which). The bases are TGTGCCGGGTCGGGGGCCTCGGGGCAAGAGACCCAGTACTTC. Its translation reads: CAGSGASGQETQYF.